This T cell receptor (beta chain) is from a study of blood T cell repertoires in COVID-19. The CDR3 covers 15 residues. CDR1 and CDR2 from the germline V gene are SGHDT and YYEEEE. V trimming: 3 bases; J trimming: 4 bases; junction bases outside the gene matches: 3. Data came from immunoSEQ multiplex PCR; TCRdb stores just in-frame clones and leaves some out. The table has 230,000 or so clones, about 90% seen once. The V and J genes are TRBV5-6 and TRBJ2-3; TRBD2 aligns across 12 bases. This clonotype was obtained from a woman aged 45-60 years with acute COVID-19. The sequenced sample was PBMCs or T cells enriched from blood (not recorded which). In nucleotides, the CDR3 is TGTGCCAGCAGCTGGCGACTAGCGGGAGCAGATACGCAGTATTTT. Its protein product is CASSWRLAGADTQYF.